A selection of T cell receptor beta chains follows, all from one sample in a study of control samples from healthy donors and cancer patients. TCRdb's table, derived via immunoSEQ multiplex PCR, lists solely in-frame clones and lacks some. This sample carries 50,000 to 65,000 clones, approximately 89% of them seen once, and the ten largest clones take roughly 0.91%. Specimen: PBMCs. These receptors came from a man aged 25-45 years with colorectal cancer. Both conserved end residues are part of each CDR3. D genes are given only for firm matches. Clone sizes are given selectively: once, few, many, or a class where the clone is expanded.

v_call	clone_size	d_call	j_call	cdr3_nt	cdr3_aa
TRBV15	few	.	TRBJ2-1	TGTGCCACCAGCTCCCGGGTCACCAATGAGCAGTTCTTC	CATSSRVTNEQFF
TRBV27	.	TRBD1	TRBJ1-2	TGTGCCAGCAGTTTGGTTACAGGGGGTGGGGGCTACACCTTC	CASSLVTGGGGYTF
TRBV7-6	.	TRBD2	TRBJ2-1	TGTGCCAGCAGCTTAGCAGCGGGGGGTGATGAGCAGTTCTTC	CASSLAAGGDEQFF
TRBV11-2	.	.	TRBJ1-1	TGTGCCAGCAGCTTAGGACCGTTAAACACTGAAGCTTTCTTT	CASSLGPLNTEAFF
TRBV5-1	few	.	TRBJ1-1	TGCGCCAGCAGCTCCCCAGGGGTCACTGAAGCTTTCTTT	CASSSPGVTEAFF
TRBV5-4	.	.	TRBJ1-3	TGTGCCAGCAGCTTGGGATCGGACCCAAACTCTGGAAACACCATATATTTT	CASSLGSDPNSGNTIYF
TRBV6-4	few	TRBD1	TRBJ2-3	TGTGCCAGCAGTGACGGGCAGGGGGCAACAGATACGCAGTATTTT	CASSDGQGATDTQYF
TRBV10-3	.	.	TRBJ1-2	TGTGCCATCAGTGAAATGGTGACACCGATCTATGGCTACACCTTC	CAISEMVTPIYGYTF
TRBV5-4	.	TRBD1	TRBJ2-7	TGTGCCAGCAGGGGGGACAGGTACTACGAGCAGTACTTC	CASRGDRYYEQYF
TRBV7-8	.	.	TRBJ1-2	TGTGCCAGCAGCTTAGCGCAAGGGACTCTCTATGGCTACACCTTC	CASSLAQGTLYGYTF
TRBV10-2	.	.	TRBJ1-2	TGCGCCAGCAGTCTAAATAGGGGGGTGAATGGCTACACCTTC	CASSLNRGVNGYTF
TRBV7-9	.	.	TRBJ1-5	TGTGCCAGCAGCTTAGGAACGGTCAATCAGCCCCAGCATTTT	CASSLGTVNQPQHF
TRBV7-2	.	.	TRBJ2-2	TGTGCCAGCAGCTCTTCCTTGGGCGGGGAGCTGTTTTTT	CASSSSLGGELFF
TRBV6-6	.	TRBD1	TRBJ1-3	TGTGCCAGCATGAGGGACAGCGGTCCCATATATTTT	CASMRDSGPIYF
TRBV12-3/TRBV12-4	.	.	TRBJ2-2	TGTGCCAGCAGTTTCTCCGGGGAGCTGTTTTTT	CASSFSGELFF
TRBV19	.	.	TRBJ2-1	TGTGCCAGTACCATCGGGCACACCAATGAGCAGTTCTTC	CASTIGHTNEQFF
TRBV19	.	TRBD1	TRBJ1-1	TGTGCCAGTAAAGTGGACAGGGTGGCCACTGAAGCTTTCTTT	CASKVDRVATEAFF
TRBV29-1	.	.	TRBJ1-2	TGCAGCGTTGAAGAACTCGTGTACTATGGCTACACCTTC	CSVEELVYYGYTF
TRBV11-2	.	.	TRBJ2-5	TGTGCCAGCAGCTTAGATCATTGGGGGGCCGGGGGAGAGACCCAGTACTTC	CASSLDHWGAGGETQYF
TRBV11-2	.	.	TRBJ2-3	TGTGCCAGCAGCCAAGCGGGTCTTAGCACAGATACGCAGTATTTT	CASSQAGLSTDTQYF
TRBV5-1	.	TRBD1	TRBJ1-2	TGCGCCAGCAGCCGACGGGACAGGGAATCCAATGGCTACACCTTC	CASSRRDRESNGYTF
TRBV10-3	.	.	TRBJ1-1	TGTGCCATCAGTGAGGATTGGGTTCGGGACACTGAAGCTTTCTTT	CAISEDWVRDTEAFF
TRBV24-1	.	.	TRBJ2-3	TGTGCCACCAGTAATTACGAAGGCCTCCCAGATACGCAGTATTTT	CATSNYEGLPDTQYF
TRBV2	.	.	TRBJ2-3	TGTGCCAGCAGTGGCCTAGAAACAGATACGCAGTATTTT	CASSGLETDTQYF
TRBV6-2/TRBV6-3	.	.	TRBJ1-1	TGTGCCAGCAGTTATTCCTTCGGAGGGGTGAACACTGAAGCTTTCTTT	CASSYSFGGVNTEAFF
TRBV2	.	.	TRBJ1-4	TGTGCCAGCAGTGATGGGACCCCGAAGGAAAAACTGTTTTTT	CASSDGTPKEKLFF
TRBV6-1	few	.	TRBJ2-7	TGTGCCAGCAGTGAATCTCCTAGCGCTTCCTACGAGCAGTACTTC	CASSESPSASYEQYF
TRBV27	.	.	TRBJ1-5	TGTGCCAGCAGTGCACAACAGGGTCGACAGCCCCAGCATTTT	CASSAQQGRQPQHF
TRBV19	.	TRBD2	TRBJ2-3	TGTGCCAGTAGTATCTTTAGTAGCGGGGGGAACCCTAGCACAGATACGCAGTATTTT	CASSIFSSGGNPSTDTQYF
TRBV7-9	.	.	TRBJ1-3	TGTGCCAGCAGCTTACCGGAGAGCTCTGGAAACACCATATATTTT	CASSLPESSGNTIYF
TRBV3-1/TRBV3-2	.	.	TRBJ1-1	TGTGCCAGCAGCCAAGATCATAGGGATCGTGAAGCTTTCTTT	CASSQDHRDREAFF
TRBV5-1	.	.	TRBJ1-6	TGCGCCAGCAGGGGGGGGGAGCAAACACCCCTCCACTTT	CASRGGEQTPLHF
TRBV7-6	once	TRBD2	TRBJ2-5	TGTGCCAGCAGCTTAGCGCGTAGCGGGGGGTCTGGAGAGACCCAGTACTTC	CASSLARSGGSGETQYF
TRBV11-2	.	.	TRBJ1-2	TGTGCCAGCAGAACCTCGGGTCCCGCCAACTATGGCTACACCTTC	CASRTSGPANYGYTF
TRBV4-2	once	.	TRBJ2-7	TGTGCCAGCAGCCAAGAATTAGTAGGCAGGAACTGGAACGAGCAGTACTTC	CASSQELVGRNWNEQYF
TRBV11-2	.	TRBD2	TRBJ2-3	TGTGCCAGCAGCTCCCTAGCGGGGAGGCTGGATACGCAGTATTTT	CASSSLAGRLDTQYF
TRBV7-6	.	.	TRBJ1-2	TGTGCCAGCAGCTCAGGGGAAGAGGATGGCTACACCTTC	CASSSGEEDGYTF
TRBV6-5	.	.	TRBJ1-3	TGTGCCAGCAGTTACTCTGCGAACACCATATATTTT	CASSYSANTIYF
TRBV2	.	TRBD1	TRBJ2-3	TGTGCCAGCAGGTTGGGACAGGGAGACAGGACAGATACGCAGTATTTT	CASRLGQGDRTDTQYF
TRBV6-5	.	TRBD2	TRBJ2-3	TGTGCCAGCAGGACTAGCGGGGCGGTAGATACGCAGTATTTT	CASRTSGAVDTQYF
TRBV19	.	.	TRBJ2-6	TGTGCCAGTAGTATAGCGACTGGGGCCAACGTCCTGACTTTC	CASSIATGANVLTF
TRBV27	once	.	TRBJ1-4	TGTGCCAGCAGTTCCCTGGGGGCGTCGGGTGAAAAACTGTTTTTT	CASSSLGASGEKLFF
TRBV27	.	.	TRBJ1-1	TGTGCCAGCAGTTTTCGTGGCCTGGGGGACACTGAAGCTTTCTTT	CASSFRGLGDTEAFF
TRBV12-3/TRBV12-4	once	.	TRBJ1-2	TGTGCCAGCAGTTCACTACAGTACTATGGCTACACCTTC	CASSSLQYYGYTF
TRBV12-5	.	.	TRBJ1-2	TGTGCTAGTGGAAAAGAAAGTGACTATGGCTACACCTTC	CASGKESDYGYTF
TRBV7-9	.	.	TRBJ1-2	TGTGCCAGCAGCTCGGGGACCTTCTATGGCTACACCTTC	CASSSGTFYGYTF
TRBV19	.	TRBD2	TRBJ2-1	TGTGCCAGTAGTGGTAGCGGGGGGGCCTGGGGTGAGCAGTTCTTC	CASSGSGGAWGEQFF
TRBV11-2	.	.	TRBJ2-6	TGTGCCAGCAGCAGACCCAGGGGTTCTGGGGCCAACGTCCTGACTTTC	CASSRPRGSGANVLTF
TRBV7-9	.	.	TRBJ1-1	TGTGCCAGCAGCCTCACGACCCTGGCAGAACCTTTGAACACTGAAGCTTTCTTT	CASSLTTLAEPLNTEAFF
TRBV18	.	.	TRBJ2-2	TGTGCCAGCTCACCACGAGTCCTCCAGGCGAACACCGGGGAGCTGTTTTTT	CASSPRVLQANTGELFF
TRBV5-6	.	TRBD1	TRBJ1-2	TGTGCCAGCAGCTTTGGACAGGGGGATGGCTACACCTTC	CASSFGQGDGYTF
TRBV19	.	TRBD1	TRBJ1-2	TGTGCCAGTAGTACCCCGGACAGGGGCTGGGGCTACACCTTC	CASSTPDRGWGYTF
TRBV6-5	.	.	TRBJ2-2	TGTGCCAGCAAGGGGACGGCAAACACCGGGGAGCTGTTTTTT	CASKGTANTGELFF
TRBV14	.	.	TRBJ1-1	TGTGCCAGCAGCCTCGTCAAGAACACTGAAGCTTTCTTT	CASSLVKNTEAFF
TRBV11-3	.	.	TRBJ2-1	TGTGCCAGCAGCTCGGGACAGCCAGAGGGAGGTGAGCAGTTCTTC	CASSSGQPEGGEQFF